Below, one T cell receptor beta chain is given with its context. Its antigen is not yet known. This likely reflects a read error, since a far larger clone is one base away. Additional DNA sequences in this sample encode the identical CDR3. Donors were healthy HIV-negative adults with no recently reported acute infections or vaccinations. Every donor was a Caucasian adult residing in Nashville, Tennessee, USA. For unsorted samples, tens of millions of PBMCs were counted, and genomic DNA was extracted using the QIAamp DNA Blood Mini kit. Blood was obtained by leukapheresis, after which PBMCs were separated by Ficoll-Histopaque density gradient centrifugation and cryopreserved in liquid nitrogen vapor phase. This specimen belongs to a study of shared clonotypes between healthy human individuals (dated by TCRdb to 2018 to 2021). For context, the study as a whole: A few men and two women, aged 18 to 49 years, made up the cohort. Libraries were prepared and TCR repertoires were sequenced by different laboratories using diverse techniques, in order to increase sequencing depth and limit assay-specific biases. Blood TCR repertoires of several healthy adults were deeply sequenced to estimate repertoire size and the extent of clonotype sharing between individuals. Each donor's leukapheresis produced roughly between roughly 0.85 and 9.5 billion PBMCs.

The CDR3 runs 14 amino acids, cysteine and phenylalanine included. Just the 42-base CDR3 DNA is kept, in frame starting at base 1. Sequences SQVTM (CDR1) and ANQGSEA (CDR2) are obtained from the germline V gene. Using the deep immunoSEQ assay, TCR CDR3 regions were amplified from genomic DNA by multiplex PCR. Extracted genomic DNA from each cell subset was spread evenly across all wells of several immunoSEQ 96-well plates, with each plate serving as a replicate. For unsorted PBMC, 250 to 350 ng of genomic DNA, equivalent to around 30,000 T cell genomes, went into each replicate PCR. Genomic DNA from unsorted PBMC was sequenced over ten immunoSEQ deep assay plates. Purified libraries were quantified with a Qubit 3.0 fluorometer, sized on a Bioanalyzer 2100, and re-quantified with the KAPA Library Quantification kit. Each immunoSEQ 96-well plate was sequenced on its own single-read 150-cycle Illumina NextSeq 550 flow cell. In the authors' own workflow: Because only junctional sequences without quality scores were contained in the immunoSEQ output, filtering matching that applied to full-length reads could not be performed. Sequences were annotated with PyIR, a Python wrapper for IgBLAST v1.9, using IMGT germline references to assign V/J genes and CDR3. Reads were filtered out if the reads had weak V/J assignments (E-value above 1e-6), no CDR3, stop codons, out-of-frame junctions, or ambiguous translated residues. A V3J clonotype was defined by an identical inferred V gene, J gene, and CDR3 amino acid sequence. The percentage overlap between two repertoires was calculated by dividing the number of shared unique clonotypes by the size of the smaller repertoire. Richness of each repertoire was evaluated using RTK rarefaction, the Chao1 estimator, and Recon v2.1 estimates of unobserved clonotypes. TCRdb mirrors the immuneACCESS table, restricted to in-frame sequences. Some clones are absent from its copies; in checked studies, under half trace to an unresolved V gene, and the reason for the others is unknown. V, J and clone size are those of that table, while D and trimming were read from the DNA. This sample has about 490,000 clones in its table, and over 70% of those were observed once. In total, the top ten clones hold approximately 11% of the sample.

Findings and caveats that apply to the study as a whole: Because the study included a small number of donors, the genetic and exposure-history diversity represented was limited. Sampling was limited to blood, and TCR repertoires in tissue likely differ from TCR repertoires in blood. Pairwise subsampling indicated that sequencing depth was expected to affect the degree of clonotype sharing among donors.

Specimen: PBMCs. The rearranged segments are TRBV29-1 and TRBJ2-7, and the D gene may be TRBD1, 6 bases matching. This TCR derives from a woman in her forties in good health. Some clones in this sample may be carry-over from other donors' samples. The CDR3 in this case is CSVEEGTIQETQYF. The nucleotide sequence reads TGCAGCGTTGAAGAAGGGACAATCCAAGAGACCCAGTACTTT.